This T cell receptor beta chain was found in a study of blood T cell repertoires in COVID-19. On the study more broadly: PBMCs, B-cell-depleted T cells, or T cells provided the cDNA or gDNA that made up the material.

In the original analysis: Amplification of reference gene primers provided the estimated nucleated cell counts. TCRdb keeps only in-frame clones here, not all; method: immunoSEQ multiplex PCR. That table is the source of V, J and clone size, and D and trimming were worked out from the DNA. The sample yields more than 250,000 clones, about 83% seen once. Only a few counts were recorded for this clone. CDR1 is SGHTS and CDR2 is YDEGEE in the germline V gene. J gave up 7 bases and V 3 bases, and 23 bases lay outside the gene matches. The CDR3 covers 19 residues. The source material was peripheral blood. The sequence came from a woman aged 45 to 65 with acute or convalescent COVID-19. This chain joins TRBV5-8 and TRBJ2-7; 9 bases are a match to TRBD2. The CDR3 DNA reads as TGTGCCAGCAGCTGCGATTGGACTAGCGAGAGTTTTGGTGCGTGTGAGCAGTACTTC. Protein sequence: CASSCDWTSESFGACEQYF.